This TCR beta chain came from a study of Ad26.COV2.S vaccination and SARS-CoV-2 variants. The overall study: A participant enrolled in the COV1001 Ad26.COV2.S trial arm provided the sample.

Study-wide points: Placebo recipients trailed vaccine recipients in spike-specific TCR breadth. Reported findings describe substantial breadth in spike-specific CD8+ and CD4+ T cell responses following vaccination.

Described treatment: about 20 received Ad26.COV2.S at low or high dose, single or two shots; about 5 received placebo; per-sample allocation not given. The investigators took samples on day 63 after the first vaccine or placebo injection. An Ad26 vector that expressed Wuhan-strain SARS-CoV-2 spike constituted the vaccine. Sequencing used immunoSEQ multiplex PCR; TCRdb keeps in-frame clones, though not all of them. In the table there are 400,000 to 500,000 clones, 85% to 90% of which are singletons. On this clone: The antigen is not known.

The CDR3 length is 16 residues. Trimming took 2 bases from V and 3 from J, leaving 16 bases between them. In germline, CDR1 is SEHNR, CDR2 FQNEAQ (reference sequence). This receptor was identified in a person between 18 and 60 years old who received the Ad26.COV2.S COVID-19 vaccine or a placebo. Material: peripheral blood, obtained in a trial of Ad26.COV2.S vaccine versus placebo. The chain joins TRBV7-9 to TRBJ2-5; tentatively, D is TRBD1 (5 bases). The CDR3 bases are TGTGCCAGCAGCTTATTTGGTGCCAGGGCCAAAGAGACCCAGTACTTC. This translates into CASSLFGARAKETQYF.